The sample holds one count of the clone carrying this TCR beta chain. Per sample, 10^5 or so TCR templates underwent assay. This table comes from immunoSEQ multiplex PCR, and its TCRdb copy is limited to in-frame clones, with some not included. Among some 73,000 clones listed, 85% to 95% were seen once. The source of the sample is a study of siplizumab effects on memory and regulatory T cells. Unmatched junction bases numbered 9, after V lost 4 bases and J lost 2 bases. Germline V gene lookup returns CDR1 SGHRS and CDR2 YFSETQ. The CDR3 contains 15 residues. This chain uses TRBV5-1 with TRBJ2-7; TRBD1 aligns across 7 bases. Input material: CD8+ T cells sorted from blood. This clonotype was sampled from a human donor in good health. The chain's CDR3 is CASSDGQATTYEQYF. The CDR3 DNA sequence: TGCGCCAGCAGCGATGGACAGGCGACTACCTACGAGCAGTACTTC.